This TCR beta chain appears in the sequencing data of a study of blood T cells in healthy people across ages. Findings of the study overall: Age advanced and TCR beta diversity per million T cells fell, roughly linearly. More naive CD4+ cells and higher diversity marked long-lived donors relative to aged donors.

Details on this clonotype: Antigen unknown.

The V gene end was trimmed by 5 bases and the J gene end by 4 bases; junction bases not matched to a gene: 13. CDR3 size: 16 residues. For the second PCR, which ran for about 7 to 11 cycles, a sample-barcoded 5' primer and a J-beta primer mix were used. All samples yielded 3 million or more CDR3-containing paired-end reads. TCRdb re-called the 5' RACE reads with MiXCR, one entry per CDR3 protein. Among 1.5 million to 2 million distinct CDR3 sequences, roughly two fifths were seen once, and the ten largest hold 20% to 25%. Extractions gave at least 6 micrograms of total RNA per sample. Sequencing input: blood. The TCR was taken from a human donor in good health. The V and J genes are TRBV12-3 or TRBV12-4 and TRBJ2-7, with 8 bases identical to TRBD2. For the CDR3, the DNA is TGTGCCAGCAGTCTGGTCAACGGGGGGGCGGATTACGAGCAGTACTTC. Translating gives CASSLVNGGADYEQYF.